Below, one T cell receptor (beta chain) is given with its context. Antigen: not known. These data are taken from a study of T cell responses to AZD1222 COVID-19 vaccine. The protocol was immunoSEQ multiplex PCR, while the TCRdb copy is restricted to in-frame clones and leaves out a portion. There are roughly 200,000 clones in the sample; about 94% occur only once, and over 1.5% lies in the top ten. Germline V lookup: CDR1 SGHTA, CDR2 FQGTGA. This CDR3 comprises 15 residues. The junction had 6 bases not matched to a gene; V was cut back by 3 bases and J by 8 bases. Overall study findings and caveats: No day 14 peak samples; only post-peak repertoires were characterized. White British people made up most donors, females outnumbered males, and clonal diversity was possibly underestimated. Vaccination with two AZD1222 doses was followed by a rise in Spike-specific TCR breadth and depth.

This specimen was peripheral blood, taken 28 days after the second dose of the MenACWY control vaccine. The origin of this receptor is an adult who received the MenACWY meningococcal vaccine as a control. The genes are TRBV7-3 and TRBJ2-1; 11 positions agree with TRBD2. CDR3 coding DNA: TGTGCCAGCAGCTTTTTAGCGGGAGGGCCTGATGAGCAGTTCTTC. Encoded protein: CASSFLAGGPDEQFF.